Each of the 17 T cell receptor beta chains below was sequenced from the same sample in a study of shared clonotypes between healthy human individuals. The data were produced by immunoSEQ multiplex PCR, yet TCRdb's version contains in-frame clones alone and is incomplete. The sample yields some 2 million clones, over 85% seen once. Sample: naive CD4+ T cells sorted from blood. Subset: CD45RA+ positively selected. All receptors derive from a man between 18 and 29 years old in good health.

The chain couples TRBV11-2 to TRBJ2-7, with TRBD2 matching 8 bases. Losses at the gene ends were 1 base for V and 2 bases for J; bases not matched to a gene: 7. The CDR3 extends over 16 amino acids. Germline lookup yields CDR1 SGHAT and CDR2 FQNNGV. The CDR3 loop is CASSLGAGGATYEQYF. The DNA of the CDR3 is TGTGCCAGCAGCTTAGGGGCCGGGGGGGCCACCTACGAGCAGTACTTC. Filled out from reference TRBV11-2 and TRBJ2-7, the complete variable domain reads EAGVAQSPRYKIIEKRQSVAFWCNPISGHATLYWYQQILGQGPKLLIQFQNNGVVDDSQLPKDRFSAERLKGVDSTLKIQPAKLEDSAVYLCASSLGAGGATYEQYFGPGTRLTVT.

The chain employs TRBV11-1 and TRBJ2-7, with TRBD1 matching over 8 bases. V gave up 5 bases and J gave up 6 bases; unmatched junction bases: 3. The CDR3 is 12 amino acids. Germline V CDR1 and CDR2: SGHAT, FQDESV (reference sequence). The CDR3 bases are TGTGCCAGCAGCAAACAGGGGGGCGAGCAGTACTTC. Translating gives CASSKQGGEQYF.

V usage is TRBV18 and J usage is TRBJ1-6, with D possibly TRBD1 on 5 matching bases. The germline CDR1 and CDR2 sequences are KGHSH and LQKENI. Trimming cost V 1 base and J 10 bases, with 11 bases left between them. The CDR3 sequence is 14 residues long. The CDR3: CASSPRDFGSPLHF. CDR3 bases: TGTGCCAGCTCACCACGGGACTTTGGATCACCCCTCCACTTT.

DNA for the CDR3: TGTGCCAGCAGCTTAGAAGCTAGCGGGGGGCTGCTTTCCTACGAGCAGTACTTC. Protein product: CASSLEASGGLLSYEQYF. This chain links TRBV11-2 with TRBJ2-7; 11 bases align to TRBD2. Germline-derived CDR1 and CDR2 are SGHAT and FQNNGV. This CDR3 is built from 18 residues. Trimming removed 0 bases from V and 1 base from J; junction bases left unmatched: 8.

The chain employs TRBV19 and TRBJ2-7, with a weak D call TRBD1 (5 bases). Per the germline V gene, CDR1 is LNHDA and CDR2 is SQIVND (reference sequence). There are 14 residues in the CDR3. Trimming stripped 5 bases from V and 2 bases from J, with 13 bases between. Here the CDR3 DNA reads TGTGCCAGTAGTCGACTCGACAGAGCCTACGAGCAGTACTTC. Amino acids: CASSRLDRAYEQYF.

The chain links TRBV7-9 to TRBJ1-1, with D hard to call. CDR1 and CDR2 (germline): SEHNR, FQNEAQ (reference sequence). V was shortened by 9 bases and J by 0 bases, with 14 bases between the two germline ends. This CDR3 comprises 14 residues. The CDR3 coding sequence is TGTGCCAGTCAAACACCAGGACTGAACACTGAAGCTTTCTTT. This gives the protein CASQTPGLNTEAFF.

The genes are TRBV9 and TRBJ1-6, with TRBD1 identical over 8 bases. The CDR3 is made up of 17 amino acids. The V segment lost 2 bases and the J segment 8 bases; nucleotides outside the gene matches: 12. Germline loops: CDR1 SGDLS, CDR2 YYNGEE. CDR3 region: CASSVGQGGMMHSPLHF. DNA of the CDR3: TGTGCCAGCAGCGTCGGACAGGGTGGAATGATGCATTCACCCCTCCACTTT.

The rearrangement joins TRBV11-2 to TRBJ1-4; D may be TRBD1 (6 bases). The CDR3 is 14 amino acids. In germline, CDR1 is SGHAT, CDR2 FQNNGV. The germline V and J ends were trimmed by 1 base and 8 bases, with 11 bases remaining between them. The CDR3 here is CASSLGQGLEKLFF. Here the CDR3 DNA reads TGTGCCAGCAGCTTAGGGCAGGGGTTGGAAAAACTGTTTTTT.

The CDR3: CASSDDRGRTEAFF. The DNA of the CDR3 is TGTGCCAGCAGCGATGACAGGGGGAGGACTGAAGCTTTCTTT. This chain links TRBV7-9 with TRBJ1-1; 9 bases are a match to TRBD1. V was clipped by 5 bases and J by 5 bases; unmatched bases: 6. This CDR3 region has 14 residues. Per the germline V gene, CDR1 is SEHNR and CDR2 is FQNEAQ (reference sequence).

The rearrangement links TRBV7-2 to TRBJ2-1; D is unresolved. Between the trimmed V and J ends, which lost 4 bases and 3 bases, there was a span of 7 bases. The V gene's germline CDR1 is SGHTA and CDR2 FQGNSA. The CDR3 contains 13 residues. CDR3 sequence (DNA): TGTGCCAGCAGCTCACCCGGCTACAATGAGCAGTTCTTC. This translates into CASSSPGYNEQFF.

The chain joins TRBV29-1 to TRBJ2-1, with D possibly matching TRBD1 (6 bases). V lost 5 bases and J lost 0, with 8 bases in between. The CDR3 is made up of 13 amino acids. Germline CDR1 SQVTM, CDR2 ANQGSEA. CDR3 nucleotide sequence: TGCAGCGTTCAGGGGAGCTCCTACAATGAGCAGTTCTTC. Translated, it gives CSVQGSSYNEQFF.

The CDR3 sequence is CASSPTDWIHPDTQYF. In DNA form, the CDR3 reads TGTGCCAGCAGTCCTACGGATTGGATCCACCCAGATACGCAGTATTTT. The rearrangement uses TRBV11-2 and TRBJ2-3; D remains unclear. There are 16 residues in the CDR3. V gave up 6 bases and J gave up 4 bases, with 20 bases separating them. Germline CDR1 is SGHAT and CDR2 is FQNNGV.

The V gene is TRBV5-8, the J gene TRBJ1-6; no clear D gene. V dropped 5 bases and J dropped 8 bases, with 17 bases sitting between them. CDR1 is SGHTS and CDR2 is YDEGEE in the germline V gene. This CDR3 is built from 15 residues. The CDR3 is CASSLASGGHSPLHF. The CDR3 DNA reads TGTGCCAGCAGTTTAGCTTCTGGAGGGCATTCACCCCTCCACTTT.

The chain is built from TRBV11-1 and TRBJ1-2, with D perhaps TRBD1 (6 bases). The V gene lost 5 bases and the J gene lost 8 bases, with 18 bases spanning the gap. Germline CDR1 reads SGHAT; CDR2 reads FQDESV (reference sequence). There are 14 residues in the CDR3. The chain's CDR3 is CASSPRVGGNGYTF. The CDR3 coding sequence is TGTGCCAGCAGCCCCCGGGTAGGGGGAAACGGCTACACCTTC. The whole variable domain, remainder taken from reference TRBV11-1 and TRBJ1-2, is EAEVAQSPRYKITEKSQAVAFWCDPISGHATLYWYRQILGQGPELLVQFQDESVVDDSQLPKDRFSAERLKGVDSTLKIQPAELGDSAMYLCASSPRVGGNGYTFGSGTRLTVV.

About this clone itself: The junction and the germline gene differ at one end; a read error may be behind it. V and J are TRBV7-7 and TRBJ1-1, with D possibly matching TRBD1 (5 bases). CDR1 and CDR2 (germline): SSHAT, FNYEAQ (reference sequence). CDR3 length: 14 amino acids. CDR3 region: CASSTGTGNTEAFF. CDR3 coding DNA: TGTGCTAGCAGCACGGGGACGGGGAACACTGAAGCTTTCTTT. Based on the CDR3 plus reference TRBV7-7 and TRBJ1-1, the full variable domain is GAGVSQSPRYKVTKRGQDVTLRCDPISSHATLYWYQQALGQGPEFLTYFNYEAQPDKSGLPSDRFSAERPEGSISTLTIQRTEQRDSAMYRCASSTGTGNTEAFFGQGTRLTVV.

The genes are TRBV2 and TRBJ2-3, with D possibly being TRBD2 (6 bases). V was pared by 4 bases and J by 2 bases, with 13 bases between. Germline V gives CDR1 SNHLY, CDR2 FYNNEI. The CDR3 extends over 15 amino acids. CDR3 sequence reads: CASSAAGPPTDTQYF. The CDR3 DNA follows: TGTGCCAGCAGTGCTGCGGGACCCCCCACAGATACGCAGTATTTT.

V and J are TRBV4-1 and TRBJ2-5; 13 positions agree with TRBD2. Germline CDR1 and CDR2: MGHRA and YSYEKL. The CDR3 runs to 18 residues. After removal of 0 bases from V and 5 bases from J, the junction contained 9 bases not matched to a gene. CDR3 residues: CASSQERLAGGRAETQYF. In DNA form, the CDR3 reads TGCGCCAGCAGCCAAGAACGACTAGCGGGGGGACGAGCGGAGACCCAGTACTTC.